This T cell receptor beta chain is from a study of T-cell memory formation after mild COVID-19. Overall study context: Among the donors, TCR clusters were largely specific to each donor.

The 5'RACE method, run with constant-segment primers, produced TCR alpha and TCR beta cDNA libraries (carrying sample barcodes and UMIs). TCRdb re-analysed the 5' RACE reads in MiXCR, keeping a single row per CDR3 protein. The data hold over 95,000 distinct CDR3 sequences, with about 20% observed a single time. CDR1 SGHVS and CDR2 FNYEAQ come from the germline V gene. CDR3 length: 18 residues. Deletions cut 2 bases from V and 5 bases from J, with 24 bases between. This clonotype turned up a few times. The V gene is TRBV7-6, the J gene TRBJ2-5; either TRBD1 or TRBD2 may supply D (5 bases each). The sample comprised PBMCs or a T cell subset sorted from them (not recorded which). The receptor was derived from a man between 18 and 29 years old who had mild COVID-19 (a few samples of this study predate the infection). Cell type and time point are not known. Here the CDR3 reads CASSLRGIPTYGKETQYF. DNA of the CDR3: TGTGCCAGCAGCTTACGGGGCATTCCCACCTATGGAAAGGAGACCCAGTACTTC.